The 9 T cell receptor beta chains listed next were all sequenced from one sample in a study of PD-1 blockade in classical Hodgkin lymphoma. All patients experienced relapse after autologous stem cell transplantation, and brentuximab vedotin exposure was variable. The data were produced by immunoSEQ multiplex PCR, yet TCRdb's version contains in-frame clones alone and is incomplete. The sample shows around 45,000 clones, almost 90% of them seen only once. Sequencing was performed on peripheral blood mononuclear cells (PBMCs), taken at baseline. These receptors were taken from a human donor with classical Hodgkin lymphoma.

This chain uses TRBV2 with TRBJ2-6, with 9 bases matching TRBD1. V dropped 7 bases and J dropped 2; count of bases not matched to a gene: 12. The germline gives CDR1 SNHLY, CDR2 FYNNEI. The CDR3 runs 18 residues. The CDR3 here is CASKKLRTGAPGANVLTF. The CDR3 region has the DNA TGTGCCAGCAAAAAGTTACGGACAGGGGCTCCTGGGGCCAACGTCCTGACTTTC.

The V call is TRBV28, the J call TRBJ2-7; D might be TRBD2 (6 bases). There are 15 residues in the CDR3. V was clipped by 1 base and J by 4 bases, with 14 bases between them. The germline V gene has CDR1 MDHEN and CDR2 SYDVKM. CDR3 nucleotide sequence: TGTGCCAGCAGTTTATACGGGGGACCGGGATACGAGCAGTACTTC. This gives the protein CASSLYGGPGYEQYF.

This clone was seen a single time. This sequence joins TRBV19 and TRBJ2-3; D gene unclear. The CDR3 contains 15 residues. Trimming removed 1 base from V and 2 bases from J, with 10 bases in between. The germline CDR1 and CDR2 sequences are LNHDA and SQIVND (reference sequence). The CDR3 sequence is CASSIGLVVTDTQYF. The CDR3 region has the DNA TGTGCCAGTAGTATAGGGCTAGTTGTCACAGATACGCAGTATTTT.

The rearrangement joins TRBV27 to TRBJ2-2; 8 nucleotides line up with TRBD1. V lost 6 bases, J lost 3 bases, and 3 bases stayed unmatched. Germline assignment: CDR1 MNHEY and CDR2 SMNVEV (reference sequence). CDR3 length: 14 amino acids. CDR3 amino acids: CASRYRGYTGELFF. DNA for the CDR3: TGTGCCAGCAGATACAGGGGGTACACCGGGGAGCTGTTTTTT.

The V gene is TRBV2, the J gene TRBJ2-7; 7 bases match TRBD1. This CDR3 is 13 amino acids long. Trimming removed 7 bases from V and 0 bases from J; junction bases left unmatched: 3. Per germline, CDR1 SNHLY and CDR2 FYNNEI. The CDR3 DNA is TGTGCCAGCAAGAGGGACAGCTCCTACGAGCAGTACTTC. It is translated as CASKRDSSYEQYF.

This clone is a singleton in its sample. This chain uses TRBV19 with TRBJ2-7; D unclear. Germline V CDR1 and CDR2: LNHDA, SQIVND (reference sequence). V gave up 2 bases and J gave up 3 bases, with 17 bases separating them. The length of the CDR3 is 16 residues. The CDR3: CASSIRGRETNYEQYF. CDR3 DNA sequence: TGTGCCAGTAGTATAAGAGGACGCGAGACCAACTACGAGCAGTACTTC.

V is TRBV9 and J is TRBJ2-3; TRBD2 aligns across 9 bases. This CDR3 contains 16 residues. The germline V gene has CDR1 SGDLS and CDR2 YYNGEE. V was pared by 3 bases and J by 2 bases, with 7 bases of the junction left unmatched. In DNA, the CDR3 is TGTGCCAGCAGCGCCCTTAGCGGGAGCCCCACAGATACGCAGTATTTT. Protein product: CASSALSGSPTDTQYF.

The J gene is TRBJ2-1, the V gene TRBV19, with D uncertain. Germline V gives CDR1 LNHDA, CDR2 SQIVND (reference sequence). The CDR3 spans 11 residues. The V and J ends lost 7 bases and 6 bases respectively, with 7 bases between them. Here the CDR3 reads CASISVNEQFF. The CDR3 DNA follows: TGTGCCAGTATCAGTGTCAATGAGCAGTTCTTC.

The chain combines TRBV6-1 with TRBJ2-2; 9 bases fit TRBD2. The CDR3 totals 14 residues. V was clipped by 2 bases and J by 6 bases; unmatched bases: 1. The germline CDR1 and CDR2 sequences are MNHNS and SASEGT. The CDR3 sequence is CASSEPSGAGELFF. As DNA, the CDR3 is TGTGCCAGCAGTGAACCTAGCGGGGCCGGGGAGCTGTTTTTT.